The clone carrying this T cell receptor (beta chain) was recorded at least ten times. Its antigen is unidentified. These data come from a study of molecular identifiers for immune sequencing clone quantification. The study's findings and limits: Barcode collisions between identical TCR molecules could shrink estimates of highly expanded clone sizes.

Germline V gene lookup returns CDR1 SEHNR and CDR2 FQNEAQ (reference sequence). V lost 5 bases to trimming and J lost 3 bases, with 18 bases between them. The CDR3 sequence is 16 residues long. TCRdb fed the PCR reads into MiXCR, producing one record per CDR3 protein. The sample carries some 590,000 distinct CDR3 sequences, 25% recorded once. This clonotype was obtained from a human donor in good health. Some libraries in this study had Jurkat cell RNA spiked in. This chain joins TRBV7-9 and TRBJ2-3; D remains ambiguous. The sample consisted of naive CD8+ T cells from blood, with Jurkat cell RNA spiked in. Noted subset: FACS-sorted CD8+CD4-CCR7+CD45RA+ naive T cells. CDR3 region: CASSGWNIGVTDTQYF. Written as DNA, the CDR3 is TGTGCCAGCAGCGGCTGGAACATCGGTGTTACAGATACGCAGTATTTT.